This T cell receptor (beta chain) stems from a study of blood T cells in healthy people across ages. This clonotype was seen more than once but under ten times. The CDR3 covers 13 residues. Germline CDR1 MNHEY, CDR2 SMNVEV (reference sequence). The V and J ends lost 0 bases and 4 bases respectively, with 6 bases between them. The authors ran a second PCR of about 6 to 11 cycles using a sample-barcoded 5' primer and a J-beta primer mix. Each of the cDNA molecules was tagged by a template-switch adaptor with 12 random nucleotides. TCRdb itself ran the 5' RACE reads through MiXCR, one entry per CDR3 protein. Among over 1,200,000 distinct CDR3 sequences listed, roughly 64% were seen once.

This TCR was sampled from a man aged 18 to 29 in good health. The sequencing sample was made of blood. The chain employs TRBV27 and TRBJ1-2; D is undetermined. CDR3 residues: CASSLSWSYGYTF. For the CDR3, the DNA is TGTGCCAGCAGTTTATCTTGGAGCTATGGCTACACCTTC.